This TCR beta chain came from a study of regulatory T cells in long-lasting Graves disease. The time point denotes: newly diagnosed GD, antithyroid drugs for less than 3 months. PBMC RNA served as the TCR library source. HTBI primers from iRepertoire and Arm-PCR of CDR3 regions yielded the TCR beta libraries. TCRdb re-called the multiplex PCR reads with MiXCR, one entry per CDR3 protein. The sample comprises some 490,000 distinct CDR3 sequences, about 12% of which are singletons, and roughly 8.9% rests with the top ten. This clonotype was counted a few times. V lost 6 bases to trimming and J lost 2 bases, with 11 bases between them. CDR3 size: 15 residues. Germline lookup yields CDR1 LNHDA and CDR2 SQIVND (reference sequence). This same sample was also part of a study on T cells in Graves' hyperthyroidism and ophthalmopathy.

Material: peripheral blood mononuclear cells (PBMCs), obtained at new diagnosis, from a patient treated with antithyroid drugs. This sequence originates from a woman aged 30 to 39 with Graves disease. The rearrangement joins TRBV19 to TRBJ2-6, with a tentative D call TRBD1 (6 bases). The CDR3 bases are TGTGCCAGTAGGGGAACAGGGACTGGGGCCAACGTCCTGACTTTC. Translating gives CASRGTGTGANVLTF.